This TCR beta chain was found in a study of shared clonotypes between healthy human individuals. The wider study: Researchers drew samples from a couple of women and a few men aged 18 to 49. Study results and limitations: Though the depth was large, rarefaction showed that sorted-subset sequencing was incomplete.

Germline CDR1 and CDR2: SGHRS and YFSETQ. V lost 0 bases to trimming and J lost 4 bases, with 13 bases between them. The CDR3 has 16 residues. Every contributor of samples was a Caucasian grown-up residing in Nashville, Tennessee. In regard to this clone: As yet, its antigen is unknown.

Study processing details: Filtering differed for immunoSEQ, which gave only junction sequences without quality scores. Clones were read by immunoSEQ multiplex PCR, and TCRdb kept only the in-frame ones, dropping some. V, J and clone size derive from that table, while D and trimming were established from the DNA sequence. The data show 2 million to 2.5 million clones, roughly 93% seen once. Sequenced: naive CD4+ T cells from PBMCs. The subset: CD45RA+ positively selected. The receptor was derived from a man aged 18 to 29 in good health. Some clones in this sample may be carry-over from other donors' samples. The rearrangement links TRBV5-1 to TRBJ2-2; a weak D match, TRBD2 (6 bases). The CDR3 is CASSLDFAGSTGELFF. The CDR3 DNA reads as TGCGCCAGCAGCTTGGATTTCGCGGGGAGCACCGGGGAGCTGTTTTTT.